The source of this T cell receptor (beta chain) is a study of blood T cell repertoires in COVID-19. Clones were sequenced by immunoSEQ multiplex PCR, and TCRdb holds only the in-frame ones, with some missing. Seen here are 180,000 or so clones, about 80% observed once, and the top ten hold around 14%. Germline values: CDR1 SGHTA, CDR2 FQGNSA. The CDR3 is 13 residues long. Losses at the gene ends were 5 bases for V and 7 bases for J; bases not matched to a gene: 4. This clone was found a few times. Participant age was roughly 18 to 100 years, and participants resided in approximately 24 US areas. Someone with COVID-19 had been met by exposed participants within 2 weeks before study entry.

Specimen: PBMCs or T cells enriched from blood (not recorded which). This TCR was sampled from a man aged 60 to 69 who had been exposed to COVID-19. This chain joins TRBV7-2 and TRBJ1-4; 7 nucleotides line up with TRBD1. CDR3 bases: TGTGCCAGCAGCGCCGACAGGGTTGAAAAACTGTTTTTT. Translated, it gives CASSADRVEKLFF.